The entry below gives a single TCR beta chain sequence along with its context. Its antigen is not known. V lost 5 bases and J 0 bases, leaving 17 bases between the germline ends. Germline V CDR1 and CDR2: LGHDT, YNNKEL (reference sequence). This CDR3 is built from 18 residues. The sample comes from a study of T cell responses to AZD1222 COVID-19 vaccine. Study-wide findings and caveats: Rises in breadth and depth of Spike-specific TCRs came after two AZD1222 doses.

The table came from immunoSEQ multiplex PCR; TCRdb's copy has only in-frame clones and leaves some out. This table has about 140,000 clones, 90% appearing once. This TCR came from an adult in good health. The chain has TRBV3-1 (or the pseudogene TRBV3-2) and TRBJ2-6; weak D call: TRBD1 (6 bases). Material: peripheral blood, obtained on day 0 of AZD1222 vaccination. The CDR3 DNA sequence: TGTGCCAGCAGCAAAGCGACAGGAGGAAACTCTGGGGCCAACGTCCTGACTTTC. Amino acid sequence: CASSKATGGNSGANVLTF.